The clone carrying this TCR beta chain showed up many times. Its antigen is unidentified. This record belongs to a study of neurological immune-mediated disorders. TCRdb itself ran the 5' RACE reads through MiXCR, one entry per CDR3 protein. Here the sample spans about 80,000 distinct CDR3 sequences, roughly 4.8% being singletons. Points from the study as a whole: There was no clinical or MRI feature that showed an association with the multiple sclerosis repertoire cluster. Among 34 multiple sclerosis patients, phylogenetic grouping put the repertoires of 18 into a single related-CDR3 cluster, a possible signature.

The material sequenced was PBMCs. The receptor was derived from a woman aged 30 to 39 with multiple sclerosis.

DNA of the CDR3: TGCAGTGCTAGGGTTCTAGCGGGAGGGCCTTTGGATGAGCAGTTCTTC. Protein sequence: CSARVLAGGPLDEQFF. The chain employs TRBV20-1 and TRBJ2-1; 12 positions match TRBD2. V dropped 3 bases and J dropped 8; count of bases not matched to a gene: 11. CDR1 DFQATT and CDR2 SNEGSKA come from the germline V gene (reference sequence). The CDR3 length is 16 residues.